The 11 T cell receptor beta chains below all came from one sample that was sequenced in a study of blood T cell repertoires in COVID-19. Clones were read by immunoSEQ multiplex PCR, and TCRdb kept only the in-frame ones, dropping some. Of fewer than 300,000 clones in the sample, approximately 87% were seen once. Sequenced: peripheral blood. The receptors were sampled from a woman between 65 and 79 years old with active or convalescent COVID-19.

The J gene is TRBJ1-6, the V gene TRBV5-1; D possibly corresponds to TRBD1 (6 bases). Trimming took 2 bases from V and 3 from J, leaving 12 bases between them. CDR1 is SGHRS, CDR2 YFSETQ, per germline. The CDR3 length is 16 residues. The chain's CDR3 is CASSLQGGVYNSPLHF. The CDR3 DNA reads TGCGCCAGCAGCTTACAGGGTGGGGTCTATAATTCACCCCTCCACTTT.

The V gene is TRBV9, the J gene TRBJ1-1; 7 nucleotides align to TRBD1. V was pared by 2 bases and J by 5 bases, with 3 bases of the junction left unmatched. The germline V gene has CDR1 SGDLS and CDR2 YYNGEE. The CDR3 totals 13 residues. The CDR3 region has the DNA TGTGCCAGCAGCGTCCCGGACAGGACTGAAGCTTTCTTT. Amino acids: CASSVPDRTEAFF.

V usage is TRBV11-2 and J usage is TRBJ2-2; possible D gene TRBD1, 6 bases. V was trimmed by 6 bases and J by 10 bases, leaving 15 bases between them. The CDR3 length is 13 residues. Germline-derived CDR1 and CDR2 are SGHAT and FQNNGV. The CDR3 DNA sequence: TGTGCCAGCAGAACCGATGGGGGCGCGGAGCTGTTTTTT. Amino acids: CASRTDGGAELFF.

In its sample, this clone was seen a few times. This chain connects TRBV11-2 to TRBJ1-1, with 7 nucleotides matching TRBD1. Germline CDR1 is SGHAT and CDR2 is FQNNGV. After removal of 5 bases from V and 0 bases from J, the junction contained 0 bases not matched to a gene. CDR3 length: 13 residues. CDR3 sequence reads: CASSQGVNTEAFF. The DNA of the CDR3 is TGTGCCAGCAGCCAGGGGGTGAACACTGAAGCTTTCTTT.

CDR3 coding DNA: TGTGCCAGCAGCCCACTAGCGGCGAACACCGGGGAGCTGTTTTTT. It yields the protein CASSPLAANTGELFF. This chain uses TRBV14 with TRBJ2-2; 8 positions match TRBD2. Germline CDR1 reads SGHDN; CDR2 reads FVKESK. CDR3 size: 15 residues. With 4 bases clipped from V and 0 bases from J, the junction kept 1 base outside the gene matches.

The gene calls are TRBV5-4 and TRBJ1-1; D uncertain. This CDR3 contains 13 residues. Germline-derived CDR1 and CDR2 are SGHNT and YYREEE (reference sequence). Trimming pared 4 bases from V and 0 bases from J, leaving 7 bases between. The CDR3 sequence: CASSGLLNTEAFF. CDR3 in DNA: TGTGCCAGCAGCGGACTGTTGAACACTGAAGCTTTCTTT.

The chain links TRBV6-5 to TRBJ1-2; TRBD1 matches at 9 bases. The CDR3 loop spans 15 amino acids. In germline, CDR1 is MNHEY, CDR2 SVGAGI. Trimming cost V 6 bases and J 8 bases; bases outside gene matches: 13. The CDR3 nucleotides read TGTGCCAGCAGGCTGATACAGGGGGCGCGTTTAGGCTACACCTTC. As protein: CASRLIQGARLGYTF.

This clone occurred a few times. The junction differs from germline at one of its ends, possibly a read error. The rearrangement links TRBV5-8 to TRBJ2-7, with 10 bases that match TRBD1. Looked up from germline, CDR1 is SGHTS and CDR2 is YDEGEE. This CDR3 has 14 residues. CDR3 region: CASSSGQGVIGSDF. CDR3 DNA: TGTGCCAGCAGCTCCGGACAGGGGGTAATAGGTTCGGACTTC.

The chain couples TRBV5-1 to TRBJ1-1, with D unresolved. Germline CDR1 and CDR2: SGHRS and YFSETQ. This CDR3 contains 16 residues. Between the trimmed V and J ends, which lost 3 bases and 2 bases, there was a span of 17 bases. The CDR3 bases are TGCGCCAGCAGCTCGGGAAGTTACGGCGTCAACACTGAAGCTTTCTTT. It yields the protein CASSSGSYGVNTEAFF.

This chain links TRBV19 with TRBJ2-3, with 7 bases that match TRBD2. This CDR3 is 14 amino acids long. Germline values: CDR1 LNHDA, CDR2 SQIVND (reference sequence). V lost 5 bases, J lost 2 bases, and 4 bases stayed unmatched. The CDR3 is CASSSLAVTDTQYF. The CDR3 nucleotides read TGTGCCAGTAGTTCGCTAGCGGTCACAGATACGCAGTATTTT.

The genes are TRBV28 and TRBJ2-7, with 7 bases aligning to TRBD2. Germline V gives CDR1 MDHEN, CDR2 SYDVKM. The CDR3 is made up of 14 amino acids. V trimming: 5 bases; J trimming: 4 bases; junction bases outside the gene matches: 8. CDR3 sequence reads: CASSQIAGRYEQYF. The CDR3 DNA sequence: TGTGCCAGCAGTCAAATAGCGGGCCGATACGAGCAGTACTTC.